The subject of this entry is one TCR beta chain. Its cognate antigen is unknown. The sample belongs to a study of T cell responses to AZD1222 COVID-19 vaccine. Germline V gene data show CDR1 as SGHTA and CDR2 as FQGNSA. This CDR3 is 15 amino acids long. Unmatched junction bases numbered 12, after V lost 7 bases and J lost 7 bases. Findings of the study overall: Clonal diversity may have been underestimated, and the donors were mostly white British, with more females than males. Nearly half of spike-specific TCRs reportedly target unmutated variant regions.

Profiling relied on immunoSEQ multiplex PCR, and the TCRdb table lists in-frame clones only, not all of them. Of roughly 140,000 clones in the sample, roughly 92% are singletons; the top ten hold about 9.4%. The sequencing here drew on peripheral blood, taken 28 days after the second AZD1222 dose. This receptor was taken from an adult who received the AZD1222 COVID-19 vaccine. The chain links TRBV7-2 to TRBJ1-5, with 8 bases fitting TRBD1. The DNA for the CDR3 is TGTGCCAGCACGGTCGACAGGGGTCTAGGACAGCCCCAGCATTTT. It codes for CASTVDRGLGQPQHF.